This TCR beta chain was observed in a study of cytotoxic CD8 clonotypes in ibrutinib-treated CLL. Study-wide background: A mean of around 260,000 productive templates and about 88,000 productive rearrangements was obtained per sample.

Study-wide points: There were few public clonotypes, and on treatment they contracted or stayed stable.

The CDR3 extends over 15 amino acids. V was pared by 1 base and J by 6 bases, with 16 bases between. Germline CDR1 LGHNA, CDR2 YNFKEQ. On this clone itself: Its antigen is not known.

Sequencing was performed with immunoSEQ multiplex PCR; in TCRdb, only in-frame clones are kept and a portion is missing. Of approximately 200,000 clones in the sample, 55% to 85% are singletons; the top ten hold around an eighth. V gene TRBV4-2 combines with J gene TRBJ2-7; a possible D gene is TRBD1 (6 bases). The sequencing used PBMCs, collected after 24 months of ibrutinib treatment. The source is a human donor with chronic lymphocytic leukemia. In DNA, the CDR3 is TGTGCCAGCAGCCAAGGCAGGACAGACGTCGGCGAGCAGTACTTC. This gives the protein CASSQGRTDVGEQYF.